One and the same sample provided the 15 T cell receptor beta chains below, sequenced in a study of shared clonotypes between healthy human individuals. Data came from immunoSEQ multiplex PCR; TCRdb stores just in-frame clones and leaves some out. The sample shows some 350,000 clones, approximately 79% of them seen only once. Material for sequencing was memory CD4+ T cells sorted from blood. Subset noted: CD45RA-negative fraction. Every receptor here comes from a young man in good health.

V gene TRBV2 combines with J gene TRBJ1-2, with D possibly TRBD1 on 6 matching bases. CDR1 is SNHLY and CDR2 is FYNNEI in the germline V gene. The CDR3 covers 14 residues. V lost 6 bases and J 3 bases, leaving 14 bases between the germline ends. DNA for the CDR3: TGTGCCAGCAGCCGGAGGACAGACCACTATGGCTACACCTTC. Translation gives CASSRRTDHYGYTF.

This clone was recorded a few times. CDR3 sequence: CASSSWFSGRTGRETQYF. The CDR3 DNA follows: TGTGCCAGCAGTTCGTGGTTCTCAGGGAGGACAGGGAGAGAGACCCAGTACTTC. The chain uses TRBV27 and TRBJ2-5, with 8 bases fitting TRBD1. Germline V lookup: CDR1 MNHEY, CDR2 SMNVEV (reference sequence). The CDR3 consists of 18 residues. The V and J ends lost 4 bases and 4 bases, in that order; junction bases with no gene match: 17.

The chain is built from TRBV6-1 and TRBJ2-7; 7 nucleotides align to TRBD2. V was clipped by 6 bases and J by 4 bases; unmatched bases: 6. In germline, CDR1 is MNHNS, CDR2 SASEGT. This CDR3 contains 13 residues. The DNA for the CDR3 is TGTGCCAGCAGAGCGGGACTACTTTACGAGCAGTACTTC. Its translation: CASRAGLLYEQYF.

V gene TRBV5-6 combines with J gene TRBJ1-1, with D unclear. V shed 3 bases and J shed 3 bases, with 9 bases lying between them. The V gene's germline CDR1 is SGHDT and CDR2 YYEEEE. CDR3 length: 13 amino acids. CDR3 residues: CASSSTAYTEAFF. The CDR3 coding sequence is TGTGCCAGCAGCTCTACAGCCTACACTGAAGCTTTCTTT.

The count of this clone is one. This chain links TRBV7-9 with TRBJ2-3; D could derive from TRBD1 or TRBD2 (5 bases each). V was shortened by 5 bases and J by 4 bases, with 16 bases between the two germline ends. This CDR3 contains 15 residues. Germline V gives CDR1 SEHNR, CDR2 FQNEAQ (reference sequence). The CDR3 spells CASSHLNLGADTQYF. Here the CDR3 DNA reads TGTGCCAGCAGCCATCTGAATCTGGGGGCAGATACGCAGTATTTT.

This clone was found a few times. The chain links TRBV7-2 to TRBJ1-3; no firm D call. The CDR3 totals 14 residues. V lost 3 bases to trimming and J lost 0 bases, with 6 bases between them. CDR1 SGHTA and CDR2 FQGNSA come from the germline V gene. The CDR3 DNA follows: TGTGCCAGCAGCTTTTCAGACTCTGGAAACACCATATATTTT. This gives the protein CASSFSDSGNTIYF.

The chain has TRBV7-8 and TRBJ2-7; D is unclear. V lost 2 bases and J 2 bases, leaving 13 bases between the germline ends. The CDR3 extends over 15 amino acids. The germline V gene has CDR1 SGHVS and CDR2 FQNEAQ. The CDR3 protein is CASSLLGLRTYEQYF. CDR3 nucleotides: TGTGCCAGCAGCTTACTGGGGTTAAGAACCTACGAGCAGTACTTC.

The chain carries TRBV2 and TRBJ2-2, with TRBD2 identical over 7 bases. Germline assignment: CDR1 SNHLY and CDR2 FYNNEI. The junction had 11 bases not matched to a gene; V was cut back by 6 bases and J by 7 bases. This CDR3 is 15 amino acids long. The DNA for the CDR3 is TGTGCCAGCAGCGCCCTAGGACTAGAAAGCGGGGAGCTGTTTTTT. Protein product: CASSALGLESGELFF.

The rearrangement links TRBV7-2 to TRBJ2-1; 8 nucleotides line up with TRBD1. CDR1 is SGHTA and CDR2 is FQGNSA in the germline V gene. This CDR3 region has 16 residues. Trimming took 5 bases from V and 6 from J; bases not matched to a gene: 12. The DNA for the CDR3 is TGTGCCAGCAGCGCCGGACAGGGTCTGAGGGTCAATGAGCAGTTCTTC. Protein: CASSAGQGLRVNEQFF.

The genes are TRBV6-5 and TRBJ1-2, with no clear D. The CDR3 extends over 12 amino acids. The V gene's germline CDR1 is MNHEY and CDR2 SVGAGI. Trimming left V 5 bases short and J 4 bases short, with 8 bases between. This CDR3 reads CASSAGFYGYTF. CDR3 in DNA: TGTGCCAGCAGTGCGGGCTTCTATGGCTACACCTTC.

A note on this clone: Additional DNA sequences in this sample encode the identical CDR3. The chain combines TRBV30 with TRBJ1-1, with a weak D call TRBD1 (5 bases). Trimming took 3 bases from V and 3 from J, leaving 5 bases between them. The germline V gene has CDR1 GTSNPN and CDR2 SVGIG (reference sequence). The CDR3 sequence is 11 residues long. CDR3 sequence: CAWRGDTEAFF. The CDR3 DNA sequence: TGTGCCTGGAGGGGGGACACTGAAGCTTTCTTT.

The CDR3 protein is CASSLAQSNTEAFF. CDR3 bases: TGCGCCAGCAGCTTGGCACAGTCGAACACTGAAGCTTTCTTT. The chain has TRBV5-1 and TRBJ1-1; no firm D call. Germline-derived CDR1 and CDR2 are SGHRS and YFSETQ. The CDR3 extends over 14 amino acids. Trimming pared 0 bases from V and 1 base from J, leaving 7 bases between.

The chain carries TRBV5-8 and TRBJ2-2; D tentatively fits TRBD1 or TRBD2 (6 bases each). This CDR3 is built from 14 residues. The germline V gene encodes CDR1 SGHTS and CDR2 YDEGEE. V shed 10 bases and J shed 0 bases, with 13 bases lying between them. The CDR3 here is CAGRGGPNTGELFF. CDR3 bases: TGTGCCGGCCGAGGGGGGCCGAACACCGGGGAGCTGTTTTTT.

The chain carries TRBV6-6 and TRBJ1-1, with D unclear. CDR1 MNHNY and CDR2 SVGAGI come from the germline V gene (reference sequence). Trimming stripped 2 bases from V and 2 bases from J, with 12 bases between. The CDR3 has 15 amino acids. Here the CDR3 reads CASSYPFGSNTEAFF. The CDR3 DNA is TGTGCCAGCAGTTACCCCTTTGGCTCCAACACTGAAGCTTTCTTT.

The chain carries TRBV25-1 and TRBJ2-2, with a possible D match to TRBD2 (5 bases). CDR1 and CDR2 (germline): MGHDK, SYGVNS. The CDR3 runs 15 residues. The V and J ends lost 1 base and 8 bases respectively, with 14 bases between them. The CDR3 nucleotides are TGTGCCAGCAGTGAATTCGCGGGTAGCCTTGGGGAGCTGTTTTTT. Residues: CASSEFAGSLGELFF.